Shown below are 31 T cell receptor beta chains from a single sample sequenced in a study of cytomegalovirus exposure and HLA in healthy donors. Clones were sequenced by immunoSEQ multiplex PCR, and TCRdb holds only the in-frame ones, with some missing. The profile shows about 98,000 clones, roughly nine tenths of them singletons. The sequencing input was PBMCs. The receptors stem from a woman younger than 45 in good health and CMV-seronegative.

The genes are TRBV28 and TRBJ2-7, with TRBD1 matching over 10 bases. The CDR3 is made up of 15 amino acids. After removal of 6 bases from V and 2 bases from J, the junction contained 7 bases not matched to a gene. Germline CDR1 MDHEN, CDR2 SYDVKM. The CDR3 spells CASRGTGTGAYEQYF. The CDR3 bases are TGTGCCAGCAGGGGGACCGGGACAGGGGCCTACGAGCAGTACTTC.

This clone occurred once. The V and J genes are TRBV19 and TRBJ2-2, with D perhaps matching TRBD1 (6 bases). The CDR3 totals 13 residues. Germline V CDR1 and CDR2: LNHDA, SQIVND (reference sequence). The V and J ends lost 8 bases and 6 bases respectively, with 13 bases between them. This chain's CDR3 is CASAQGLPGELFF. CDR3 coding DNA: TGTGCCAGTGCACAGGGTTTACCCGGGGAGCTGTTTTTT.

The chain has TRBV9 and TRBJ2-1; the match to TRBD2 covers 12 bases. Germline loops: CDR1 SGDLS, CDR2 YYNGEE. The trim removed 4 bases at V and 7 bases at J, leaving 21 bases unmatched. CDR3 size: 20 residues. The chain's CDR3 is CASSHSSQGTSGRPGNEQFF. The CDR3 region has the DNA TGTGCCAGCAGCCATTCCTCCCAAGGAACTAGCGGGAGGCCGGGGAATGAGCAGTTCTTC.

The chain uses TRBV29-1 and TRBJ1-4; D is possibly TRBD1 (6 bases). Germline V CDR1 and CDR2: SQVTM, ANQGSEA. CDR3 size: 16 residues. V lost 4 bases and J lost 0, with 15 bases in between. CDR3 loop: CSVAGDTSSTNEKLFF. In DNA, the CDR3 is TGCAGCGTTGCTGGGGACACCAGTTCAACTAATGAAAAACTGTTTTTT.

The chain employs TRBV4-1 and TRBJ1-5; no reliable D call. Germline lookup yields CDR1 MGHRA and CDR2 YSYEKL. The CDR3 has 13 residues. The V and J ends lost 0 bases and 6 bases respectively, with 6 bases between them. CDR3 DNA: TGCGCCAGCAGCCAAGACCCCATTCAGCCCCAGCATTTT. Its translation is CASSQDPIQPQHF.

The chain has TRBV7-2 and TRBJ1-3, with TRBD1 matching 7 bases. Unmatched junction bases numbered 4, after V lost 5 bases and J lost 0 bases. CDR3 length: 15 amino acids. CDR1 is SGHTA, CDR2 FQGNSA, per germline. The CDR3 DNA sequence: TGTGCCAGCAGCCTCAGACAGGGCTCTGGAAACACCATATATTTT. This translates into CASSLRQGSGNTIYF.

The CDR3 spells CASSRSGGSEQYF. The CDR3 nucleotides are TGTGCCAGCAGCAGGAGTGGAGGGAGCGAGCAGTACTTC. This rearrangement joins TRBV2 to TRBJ2-7, with a weak D call TRBD2 (6 bases). CDR1 SNHLY and CDR2 FYNNEI come from the germline V gene. Trimming took off 6 bases at V and 6 bases at J, with 15 bases between the two ends. CDR3 length equals 13 residues.

V usage is TRBV28 and J usage is TRBJ2-5; TRBD1 agrees at 11 bases. V lost 10 bases and J lost 4; bases outside the gene matches: 20. Germline lookup yields CDR1 MDHEN and CDR2 SYDVKM. The CDR3 contains 18 residues. CDR3 DNA: TGTGCCATCACTTCCAGCGGACAGGGGGCGTTTGGGCGAGAGACCCAGTACTTC. Protein sequence: CAITSSGQGAFGRETQYF. The full variable domain, completed using reference TRBV28 and TRBJ2-5, is DVKVTQSSRYLVKRTGEKVFLECVQDMDHENMFWYRQDPGLGLRLIYFSYDVKMKEKGDIPEGYSVSREKKERFSLILESASTNQTSMYLCAITSSGQGAFGRETQYFGPGTRLLVL.

The genes are TRBV13 and TRBJ2-3; D remains unclear. Germline V gene lookup returns CDR1 PRHDT and CDR2 FYEKMQ (reference sequence). This CDR3 is built from 12 residues. Trimming left V 2 bases short and J 4 bases short, with 4 bases between. The CDR3 loop is CASSLIADTQYF. CDR3 in DNA: TGTGCCAGCAGCTTAATAGCAGATACGCAGTATTTT.

This sequence joins TRBV29-1 and TRBJ2-5; D is undetermined. CDR3 length equals 10 residues. Trimming removed 6 bases from V and 5 bases from J, with 7 bases in between. Germline lookup yields CDR1 SQVTM and CDR2 ANQGSEA. Written as DNA, the CDR3 is TGCAGCGTGGTCAGTGAGACCCAGTACTTC. Protein: CSVVSETQYF.

The rearrangement links TRBV2 to TRBJ2-5, with 8 positions matching TRBD2. This CDR3 contains 17 residues. After removal of 6 bases from V and 4 bases from J, the junction contained 16 bases not matched to a gene. Germline CDR1 is SNHLY and CDR2 is FYNNEI. Written as DNA, the CDR3 is TGTGCCAGCAGGGAACATACCGGGACTAGACGCGGAGAGACCCAGTACTTC. Translation: CASREHTGTRRGETQYF.

The chain is built from TRBV6-5 and TRBJ1-3, with D unresolved. Germline CDR1 MNHEY, CDR2 SVGAGI. This CDR3 contains 14 residues. The ends were cut back, 2 bases at V and 4 bases at J, with 9 bases in the middle. CDR3 nucleotides: TGTGCCAGCAGTTACCAGGTTACGGGAAACACCATATATTTT. The encoded protein is CASSYQVTGNTIYF.

CDR3 sequence (DNA): TGTGCCAGTAGTATAGTAAGGGCAGGGGCTGAAGCTTTCTTT. Translation: CASSIVRAGAEAFF. V is TRBV19 and J is TRBJ1-1, with D perhaps matching TRBD1 (6 bases). Trimming cost V 1 base and J 6 bases, with 12 bases left between them. The CDR3 spans 14 residues. Germline CDR1 is LNHDA and CDR2 is SQIVND (reference sequence).

The gene calls are TRBV7-8 and TRBJ1-2; D gene ambiguous. Trimming removed 0 bases from V and 4 bases from J, with 9 bases in between. From germline, CDR1 is SGHVS and CDR2 FQNEAQ. The CDR3 is made up of 14 amino acids. This CDR3 is CASSLAQSFYGYTF. The CDR3 DNA follows: TGTGCCAGCAGCTTAGCTCAGTCATTCTATGGCTACACCTTC.

The chain combines TRBV5-6 with TRBJ2-3; TRBD2 agrees at 8 bases. The CDR3 is 15 amino acids. Unmatched junction bases numbered 3, after V lost 0 bases and J lost 3 bases. CDR1 is SGHDT and CDR2 is YYEEEE in the germline V gene. CDR3 sequence reads: CASSLAPSGTDTQYF. As DNA, the CDR3 is TGTGCCAGCAGCTTGGCCCCTAGCGGGACAGATACGCAGTATTTT.

CDR3 sequence (DNA): TGTGCCAGCAGCCCGGGGACTAGCGGATACGAGCAGTACTTC. This sequence encodes CASSPGTSGYEQYF. The rearrangement uses TRBV6-5 and TRBJ2-7, with 11 bases identical to TRBD2. CDR1 is MNHEY and CDR2 is SVGAGI in the germline V gene. V was clipped by 6 bases and J by 4 bases; unmatched bases: 5. This CDR3 is 14 amino acids long.

This rearrangement joins TRBV10-3 to TRBJ1-5; D not resolved. The germline V gene has CDR1 ENHRY and CDR2 SYGVKD. V gave up 3 bases and J gave up 7 bases, with 19 bases separating them. This CDR3 has 16 amino acids. This CDR3 is CAISEYGEGIGQPQHF. The CDR3 region has the DNA TGTGCCATCAGTGAATACGGGGAAGGGATAGGACAGCCCCAGCATTTT.

This sequence joins TRBV5-1 and TRBJ2-3; possible D gene TRBD2, 6 bases. The CDR3 runs to 15 residues. The V gene's germline CDR1 is SGHRS and CDR2 YFSETQ. Trimming left V 4 bases short and J 0 bases short, with 12 bases between. The CDR3, as DNA: TGCGCCAGCAGCCCACAGCGGGCAAGCACAGATACGCAGTATTTT. It translates to CASSPQRASTDTQYF.

The chain uses TRBV28 and TRBJ2-5; D remains unclear. Germline V gives CDR1 MDHEN, CDR2 SYDVKM. V lost 3 bases, J lost 3 bases, and 14 bases lay in between. This CDR3 has 15 amino acids. CDR3 region: CASSFAGGSEETQYF. The CDR3 nucleotides are TGTGCCAGCAGTTTTGCTGGTGGCAGCGAAGAGACCCAGTACTTC.

The chain carries TRBV6-1 and TRBJ1-4; D call uncertain. The CDR3 is made up of 15 amino acids. Germline V lookup: CDR1 MNHNS, CDR2 SASEGT. V was cut by 5 bases and J by 7 bases, with 17 bases left in between. CDR3 bases: TGTGCCAGCAGTCTTACCAGGCCCACACCTGAAAAACTGTTTTTT. It is translated as CASSLTRPTPEKLFF.

V is TRBV7-9 and J is TRBJ2-5, with D possibly matching TRBD2 (5 bases). This CDR3 is built from 11 residues. Trimming shortened V by 6 bases and J by 5 bases, and 7 bases separated the two germline ends. Germline V gene data show CDR1 as SEHNR and CDR2 as FQNEAQ (reference sequence). In DNA form, the CDR3 reads TGTGCCAGCAGTTCGGGGGAGACCCAGTACTTC. It encodes CASSSGETQYF.

The chain is built from TRBV2 and TRBJ1-2; no clear D gene. From germline, CDR1 is SNHLY and CDR2 FYNNEI. The CDR3 extends over 13 amino acids. Trimming took off 3 bases at V and 8 bases at J, with 13 bases between the two ends. The CDR3 coding sequence is TGTGCCAGCAGTGAGGAGCGGCTTGGGGGCTACACCTTC. Protein: CASSEERLGGYTF.

The chain carries TRBV27 and TRBJ2-7; TRBD2 is a possible D gene (6 bases). Germline-derived CDR1 and CDR2 are MNHEY and SMNVEV (reference sequence). The CDR3 is 14 residues long. The ends were cut back, 3 bases at V and 4 bases at J, with 13 bases in the middle. The chain's CDR3 is CASSLGGEGYEQYF. Written as DNA, the CDR3 is TGTGCCAGCAGTTTGGGGGGAGAGGGTTACGAGCAGTACTTC.

This chain links TRBV6-6 with TRBJ1-2; 9 bases fit TRBD1. Germline trimming cut 6 bases from V and 6 bases from J; bases unmatched to any gene: 5. Germline V gene sequence: CDR1 MNHNY, CDR2 SVGAGI (reference sequence). The CDR3 length is 13 residues. The CDR3 nucleotides are TGTGCCAGCAGCTGGGACAGGGTGGATGGCTACACCTTC. Translation gives CASSWDRVDGYTF.

The V gene is TRBV18, the J gene TRBJ2-3; TRBD1 matches at 8 bases. Germline-derived CDR1 and CDR2 are KGHSH and LQKENI. V lost 1 base and J lost 2; bases outside the gene matches: 2. The CDR3 runs 15 residues. The CDR3 sequence is CASSPLQGDTDTQYF. CDR3 nucleotide sequence: TGTGCCAGCTCACCACTACAGGGGGACACAGATACGCAGTATTTT.

The chain is built from TRBV19 and TRBJ1-1; D call uncertain. This CDR3 contains 14 residues. Germline CDR1 and CDR2: LNHDA and SQIVND (reference sequence). The ends were cut back, 1 base at V and 4 bases at J, with 10 bases in the middle. In nucleotides, the CDR3 is TGTGCCAGTAGTATAGGCAGGTTGGGCACTGAAGCTTTCTTT. Its translation: CASSIGRLGTEAFF.

This sequence joins TRBV19 and TRBJ2-5, with unresolved D. V was clipped by 4 bases and J by 3 bases, with 9 bases between them. Germline values: CDR1 LNHDA, CDR2 SQIVND (reference sequence). The CDR3 runs 13 residues. The CDR3 region has the DNA TGTGCCAGTAGTAGATTAGAAAAAGAGACCCAGTACTTC. It specifies CASSRLEKETQYF.

J is TRBJ1-1 and V is TRBV7-9; D remains ambiguous. Germline CDR1 SEHNR, CDR2 FQNEAQ (reference sequence). There are 13 residues in the CDR3. V was cut by 5 bases and J by 4 bases, with 11 bases left in between. CDR3 region: CASSQEGITEAFF. In DNA form, the CDR3 reads TGTGCCAGCAGCCAGGAGGGTATCACTGAAGCTTTCTTT.

With respect to this clone: One end of the junction fails to match germline, which may point to a read error. This rearrangement joins TRBV7-7 to TRBJ2-2, with D possibly matching TRBD2 (6 bases). The CDR3 sequence is 14 residues long. Germline CDR1 reads SSHAT; CDR2 reads FNYEAQ (reference sequence). This CDR3 reads CASSLLAGTGELFF. The CDR3 DNA is TGTGCTAGCAGCTTACTTGCGGGGACCGGGGAGCTGTTTTTT.

This sequence joins TRBV5-1 and TRBJ2-7, with 10 bases matching TRBD2. CDR1 is SGHRS, CDR2 YFSETQ, per germline. The CDR3 length is 13 residues. V shed 2 bases, J shed 5 bases, and the junction held 1 base outside the gene matches. CDR3: CASSFGTSDEQYF. CDR3 nucleotide sequence: TGCGCCAGCAGCTTCGGGACTAGCGACGAGCAGTACTTC.

The gene calls are TRBV10-2 and TRBJ2-5; 7 bases are a match to TRBD2. Germline values: CDR1 WSHSY, CDR2 SAAADI. The CDR3 has 14 residues. V was clipped by 5 bases and J by 2 bases; unmatched bases: 5. The CDR3 coding sequence is TGCGCCAGCAGTTCTTTGGGACTACAAGAGACCCAGTACTTC. Encoded protein: CASSSLGLQETQYF.